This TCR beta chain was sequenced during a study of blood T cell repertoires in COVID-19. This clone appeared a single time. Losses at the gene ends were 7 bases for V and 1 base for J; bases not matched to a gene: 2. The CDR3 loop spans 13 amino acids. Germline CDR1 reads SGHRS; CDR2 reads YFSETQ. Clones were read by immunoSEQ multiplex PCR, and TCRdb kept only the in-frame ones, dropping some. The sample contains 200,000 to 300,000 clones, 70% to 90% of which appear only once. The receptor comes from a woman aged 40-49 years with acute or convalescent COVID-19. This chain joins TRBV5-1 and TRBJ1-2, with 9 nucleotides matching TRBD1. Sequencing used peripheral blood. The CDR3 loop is CASGTGHNYGYTF. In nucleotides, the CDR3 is TGCGCCAGCGGGACAGGGCATAACTATGGCTACACCTTC.